This TCR beta chain was documented in a study of cytomegalovirus exposure and HLA in healthy donors. At the level of the study: Tens of millions of unique TCR sequences came from HLA-typed donors in an early release. Points from the study as a whole: Later, an analysis showed that TCR beta chains associated with HLA were more clonally expanded than others that were equally common. A later analysis showed TCR association rates differing by HLA locus, peaking at DRB1 and lowest at HLA-C. It was reported that the classifier diagnosed cytomegalovirus status with high specificity and sensitivity in both the original and validation cohorts.

It was with 60 Vbeta and 13 Jbeta primers that the PCR ran. The repertoire was sequenced with immunoSEQ multiplex PCR; TCRdb's copy has only in-frame clones and lacks some. The table records tens of thousands of clones, approximately 80% of them present only once. The CDR3 consists of 13 residues. Trimming at V came to 5 bases and at J to 4 bases, leaving 3 bases not matched to a gene. Germline V gene sequence: CDR1 SEHNR, CDR2 FQNEAQ (reference sequence). This clone was detected only a few times. The antigen is undetermined. Sequences were obtained from PBMCs. This TCR was sampled from a human donor in good health. The chain carries TRBV7-9 and TRBJ1-1, with 8 bases fitting TRBD1. CDR3 bases: TGTGCCAGCAGCATGGACAGGGCCACTGAAGCTTTCTTT. The encoded protein is CASSMDRATEAFF.